These 26 T cell receptor beta chains were all obtained from the same sample, sequenced in a study of OX40 agonist ivuxolimab in advanced cancers. Using immunoSEQ multiplex PCR, the repertoire was profiled, and TCRdb retains in-frame clones only, with some absent. The sample lists tens of thousands of clones; 82% were seen once. The sample in question was CD4+ or CD8+ T cells sorted from blood, obtained in a trial of the OX40 agonist ivuxolimab. The receptors come from an adult with an advanced solid tumor such as melanoma, head and neck, liver or kidney cancer.

The chain employs TRBV11-1 and TRBJ1-1, with 9 bases fitting TRBD1. From germline, CDR1 is SGHAT and CDR2 FQDESV (reference sequence). Trimming cost V 6 bases and J 12 bases; bases outside gene matches: 8. CDR3 length: 12 amino acids. CDR3 sequence reads: CASRPMGQGSFF. The CDR3 DNA follows: TGTGCCAGCAGGCCAATGGGACAGGGTTCTTTCTTT.

The rearrangement links TRBV7-4 to TRBJ2-1; TRBD2 is a possible D gene (6 bases). Germline assignment: CDR1 SGHVT and CDR2 SQSDAQ. Trimming took 0 bases from V and 10 from J, leaving 19 bases between them. The CDR3 is 16 amino acids. The CDR3 is CASSLATSRRGMEQFF. The CDR3 DNA sequence: TGTGCCAGCAGCTTAGCTACTAGCCGTAGGGGTATGGAGCAGTTCTTC.

V gene TRBV6-5 combines with J gene TRBJ2-7, with D possibly TRBD1 on 5 matching bases. Germline loops: CDR1 MNHEY, CDR2 SVGAGI. The CDR3 contains 14 residues. Deletions cut 2 bases from V and 1 base from J, with 9 bases between. The CDR3 coding sequence is TGTGCCAGCAGTTACACGACAGCTTCCTACGAGCAGTACTTC. This translates into CASSYTTASYEQYF.

This rearrangement joins TRBV2 to TRBJ1-2; 9 positions match TRBD1. The V segment lost 5 bases and the J segment 5 bases; nucleotides outside the gene matches: 3. CDR3 length: 13 amino acids. CDR1 SNHLY and CDR2 FYNNEI come from the germline V gene. CDR3 coding DNA: TGTGCCAGCAGTATGGACAGGGGATATGGCTACACCTTC. As protein: CASSMDRGYGYTF. The full variable domain, in which reference TRBV2 and TRBJ1-2 provide the parts outside the CDR3, is EPEVTQTPSHQVTQMGQEVILRCVPISNHLYFYWYRQILGQKVEFLVSFYNNEISEKSEIFDDQFSVERPDGSNFTLKIRSTKLEDSAMYFCASSMDRGYGYTFGSGTRLTVV.

This sequence joins TRBV5-6 and TRBJ2-5; D is ambiguous. Matching the DNA end better, TRBJ2-7 makes the J call doubtful. CDR1 and CDR2 (germline): SGHDT, YYEEEE. The CDR3 spans 12 residues. CDR3 bases: TGTGCCAGCAGCTTGGACGGCTACGAGCAGTACTTC. Translation: CASSLDGYEQYF.

V is TRBV6-1 and J is TRBJ1-2; 7 bases map to TRBD1. V trimming: 1 base; J trimming: 5 bases; junction bases outside the gene matches: 4. This CDR3 comprises 14 residues. CDR1 MNHNS and CDR2 SASEGT come from the germline V gene. CDR3 residues: CASSEGQGAYGYTF. The CDR3 DNA follows: TGTGCCAGCAGTGAAGGACAGGGTGCATATGGCTACACCTTC.

The chain employs TRBV7-8 and TRBJ2-1; tentatively, D is TRBD1 (7 bases). The germline gives CDR1 SGHVS, CDR2 FQNEAQ. CDR3 size: 13 residues. Trimming stripped 5 bases from V and 9 bases from J, with 14 bases between. CDR3 residues: CASSVQGGGEQFF. The CDR3 DNA is TGTGCCAGCAGCGTGCAGGGGGGCGGTGAGCAGTTCTTC.

This clone showed up just a few times. The chain is built from TRBV2 and TRBJ2-7; 9 bases align to TRBD1. With 3 bases clipped from V and 4 bases from J, the junction kept 10 bases outside the gene matches. Germline CDR1 reads SNHLY; CDR2 reads FYNNEI. CDR3 size: 16 residues. This CDR3 reads CASSDYSWTGVYEQYF. As DNA, the CDR3 is TGTGCCAGCAGTGACTATTCCTGGACAGGGGTATACGAGCAGTACTTC.

The gene calls are TRBV6-5 and TRBJ1-2, with D unclear. The V end was cut by 0 bases, the J end by 8 bases, with 16 bases between. CDR3 length: 15 residues. Germline loops: CDR1 MNHEY, CDR2 SVGAGI. The CDR3 nucleotides are TGTGCCAGCAGTTACTCGGGAAGGGCGTTGAACGGCTACACCTTC. It codes for CASSYSGRALNGYTF.

The chain couples TRBV28 to TRBJ1-6, with D unclear. With 8 bases removed from V and 0 bases from J, the gap between germline ends came to 20 bases. This CDR3 has 18 amino acids. The V gene's germline CDR1 is MDHEN and CDR2 SYDVKM. The CDR3 spells CASSRPDPGSSYNSPLHF. Here the CDR3 DNA reads TGTGCCAGCTCACGTCCTGATCCGGGAAGCTCCTATAATTCACCCCTCCACTTT.

The chain couples TRBV6-6 to TRBJ2-7; no clear D gene. This CDR3 has 16 residues. Germline values: CDR1 MNHNY, CDR2 SVGAGI (reference sequence). The V end lost 4 bases, the J end lost 2 bases, and 18 bases lay between the germline ends. Here the CDR3 DNA reads TGTGCCAGCAGTTCCCCACGGGCAGCTAGGACCTACGAGCAGTACTTC. Its translation is CASSSPRAARTYEQYF.

V is TRBV5-8 and J is TRBJ2-3; TRBD1 might be the D (6 bases). Germline V gene lookup returns CDR1 SGHTS and CDR2 YDEGEE. V was cut by 3 bases and J by 2 bases, with 10 bases left in between. The CDR3 sequence is 14 residues long. CDR3 residues: CASSSQGNTDTQYF. Written as DNA, the CDR3 is TGTGCCAGCAGCTCACAGGGTAACACAGATACGCAGTATTTT.

In its sample, this clone was seen once. This CDR3 reads CASTMATDTQYF. CDR3 bases: TGTGCCAGCACTATGGCCACAGATACGCAGTATTTT. V gene TRBV6-6 combines with J gene TRBJ2-3; D uncertain. Germline V gene sequence: CDR1 MNHNY, CDR2 SVGAGI (reference sequence). The CDR3 has 12 amino acids. Trimming cost V 7 bases and J 2 bases, with 7 bases left between them.

This chain's CDR3 is CASKIGADGREGYF. The CDR3 DNA sequence: TGTGCCAGCAAGATTGGTGCGGACGGTCGCGAAGGGTACTTC. This sequence joins TRBV2 and TRBJ2-5; D gene unclear. V lost 7 bases and J 13 bases, leaving 25 bases between the germline ends. The germline gives CDR1 SNHLY, CDR2 FYNNEI. The CDR3 sequence is 14 residues long.

The chain carries TRBV27 and TRBJ2-7, with 9 positions matching TRBD2. Per germline, CDR1 MNHEY and CDR2 SMNVEV (reference sequence). V lost 2 bases, J lost 0 bases, and 8 bases stayed unmatched. The CDR3 spans 17 residues. This CDR3 reads CASSLRSLAGPSYEQYF. In DNA form, the CDR3 reads TGTGCCAGCAGTTTAAGATCTCTAGCGGGACCCTCCTACGAGCAGTACTTC.

The V call is TRBV4-2, the J call TRBJ2-2; TRBD2 aligns across 13 bases. The CDR3 runs 16 residues. Germline V gene data show CDR1 as LGHNA and CDR2 as YNFKEQ. Unmatched junction bases numbered 6, after V lost 6 bases and J lost 5 bases. CDR3 in amino acids: CASRSGLAGDTGELFF. The CDR3 bases are TGTGCCAGCAGATCTGGACTAGCGGGAGATACCGGGGAGCTGTTTTTT.

This chain uses TRBV4-1 with TRBJ1-2; no clear D. The V gene lost 3 bases and the J gene lost 5 bases, with 13 bases spanning the gap. This CDR3 spans 14 amino acids. CDR1 MGHRA and CDR2 YSYEKL come from the germline V gene. The CDR3 here is CASSQGLNLYGYTF. The CDR3 DNA sequence: TGCGCCAGCAGCCAGGGCTTGAACCTGTATGGCTACACCTTC.

V and J are TRBV9 and TRBJ2-7, with 7 positions matching TRBD1. The CDR3 has 14 residues. The germline gives CDR1 SGDLS, CDR2 YYNGEE. J lost 3 bases, V lost 0 bases, and 3 bases had no gene match. The CDR3 DNA sequence: TGTGCCAGCAGCGTAGGGCAGGGGGTCTACGAGCAGTACTTC. It encodes CASSVGQGVYEQYF.

V gene TRBV28 combines with J gene TRBJ2-1; possibly TRBD1 for D (5 bases). CDR3 length equals 15 residues. Trimming took off 5 bases at V and 0 bases at J, with 11 bases between the two ends. CDR1 and CDR2 from the germline V gene are MDHEN and SYDVKM. The CDR3 loop is CASSIQGSSYNEQFF. The CDR3 DNA is TGTGCCAGCAGTATCCAGGGAAGCTCCTACAATGAGCAGTTCTTC.

This sequence joins TRBV25-1 and TRBJ2-1; D unresolved. CDR3 length: 15 residues. The V gene's germline CDR1 is MGHDK and CDR2 SYGVNS. V lost 3 bases, J lost 1 base, and 10 bases lay in between. The CDR3, as DNA: TGTGCCAGCAGTGATCCGGTTGGTTCCTACAATGAGCAGTTCTTC. It yields the protein CASSDPVGSYNEQFF.

Only one count was recorded for this clone. The chain combines TRBV5-1 with TRBJ2-3; D is unresolved. Per germline, CDR1 SGHRS and CDR2 YFSETQ. V lost 0 bases and J 0 bases, leaving 5 bases between the germline ends. This CDR3 has 14 amino acids. This CDR3 is CASSLERSTDTQYF. Here the CDR3 DNA reads TGCGCCAGCAGCTTGGAACGGAGCACAGATACGCAGTATTTT.

This clone was seen a few times. V and J are TRBV19 and TRBJ2-2, with 9 nucleotides matching TRBD2. Germline values: CDR1 LNHDA, CDR2 SQIVND (reference sequence). The trim removed 4 bases at V and 5 bases at J, leaving 14 bases unmatched. The CDR3 is 18 amino acids. The CDR3 coding sequence is TGTGCCAGTAGTACACAACAGGGACTAGCAGGGGTGACCGGGGAGCTGTTTTTT. The encoded protein is CASSTQQGLAGVTGELFF.

This chain uses TRBV28 with TRBJ1-5; TRBD1 aligns across 9 bases. Per the germline V gene, CDR1 is MDHEN and CDR2 is SYDVKM. Trimming removed 6 bases from V and 3 bases from J; junction bases left unmatched: 6. This CDR3 contains 15 residues. The DNA for the CDR3 is TGTGCCAGCAGGGGACAGGGATACCCCAATCAGCCCCAGCATTTT. Amino acid sequence: CASRGQGYPNQPQHF.

V usage is TRBV11-2 and J usage is TRBJ1-4; D is ambiguous. V shed 1 base and J shed 6 bases, with 9 bases lying between them. This CDR3 comprises 14 residues. Germline V lookup: CDR1 SGHAT, CDR2 FQNNGV. This chain's CDR3 is CASSLVVTDEKLFF. The CDR3 DNA reads as TGTGCCAGCAGCTTAGTAGTGACGGATGAAAAACTGTTTTTT.

The rearrangement links TRBV19 to TRBJ2-1; the D gene is possibly TRBD1 (6 bases). The CDR3 contains 13 residues. Germline loops: CDR1 LNHDA, CDR2 SQIVND (reference sequence). With 7 bases removed from V and 5 bases from J, the gap between germline ends came to 12 bases. This CDR3 reads CASNQGPNNEQFF. CDR3 in DNA: TGTGCCAGTAATCAGGGGCCAAACAATGAGCAGTTCTTC. Drawing the rest from reference TRBV19 and TRBJ2-1, the complete variable domain is DGGITQSPKYLFRKEGQNVTLSCEQNLNHDAMYWYRQDPGQGLRLIYYSQIVNDFQKGDIAEGYSVSREKKESFPLTVTSAQKNPTAFYLCASNQGPNNEQFFGPGTRLTVL.

The chain carries TRBV21-1 and TRBJ2-2; the table gives TRBD2 as D, unverified against the DNA. TRBV21-1 counts as a pseudogene. The CDR3 extends over 12 amino acids. The CDR3, as DNA: TGTTACCGCTACGGGTCGTCCGGGGAGCTGTTTTTT. Translation: CYRYGSSGELFF.